This record concerns one TCR beta chain sequence. This entry belongs to a study of blood T cell repertoires in COVID-19. Per germline, CDR1 SGHVS and CDR2 FNYEAQ. The CDR3 runs 17 residues. V lost 5 bases and J lost 5; bases outside the gene matches: 13. Methods used by the authors: Amplified reference gene primers provided the basis for estimating nucleated cell counts. The data were produced by immunoSEQ multiplex PCR, yet TCRdb's version contains in-frame clones alone and is incomplete. Clone size and V and J calls were adopted from that table, with D and trimming inferred from the DNA. The sample contains about 260,000 clones, 70% to 85% of which appear only once.

The specimen sequenced was peripheral blood. The V call is TRBV7-6, the J call TRBJ2-7; 12 bases map to TRBD1. The clonotype was recovered from an elderly woman with acute or convalescent COVID-19. CDR3 DNA sequence: TGTGCCAGCAGCACAAAAGAAGGGACAGGGGGCATCCACGAGCAGTACTTC. Protein: CASSTKEGTGGIHEQYF.